This TCR beta chain is from a study of cytomegalovirus exposure and HLA in healthy donors. Separate from the roughly 710-subject first cohort, the approximately 130-subject validation cohort was the one that the donors belonged to. Assay: immunoSEQ multiplex PCR; the TCRdb copy retains only in-frame clones and omits some. The sample consists of more than 150,000 clones, approximately 84% of them appearing once. CDR1 and CDR2 from the germline V gene are SEHNR and FQNEAQ (reference sequence). This CDR3 comprises 14 residues. Trimming pared 4 bases from V and 2 bases from J, leaving 10 bases between. What was sequenced was PBMCs. This sequence originates from a man aged 18 to 30 in good health and CMV-seropositive. The rearrangement joins TRBV7-9 to TRBJ2-3, with a tentative D call TRBD1 (6 bases). CDR3 in DNA: TGTGCCAGCAGCTCGACAGGTGTCACAGATACGCAGTATTTT. Encoded protein: CASSSTGVTDTQYF.